The clone carrying this T cell receptor beta chain showed up just a few times. The time point denotes: patch test 3, about 24 weeks after DPC sensitization. Treatment reported: therapeutic diphenylcyclopropenone sensitization with weekly scalp DPC. This specimen comes from a study of human T cells and chemical hapten exposure. The study used a library that attached unique molecular identifiers to individual cDNA molecules. TCRdb reanalysed the RACE reads using MiXCR and keeps one entry per CDR3 protein. The sample has 45,000 to 60,000 distinct CDR3 sequences; around 12% are singletons. The germline V gene has CDR1 MDHEN and CDR2 SYDVKM. The length of the CDR3 is 14 residues. V was shortened by 2 bases and J by 2 bases, with 8 bases between the two germline ends.

This specimen consisted of whole blood, obtained in connection with sensitization to the hapten diphenylcyclopropenone (DPC). The source is a man aged 30-40 years with alopecia areata. Some clones in this sample may be carry-over from other donors' samples. This chain joins TRBV28 and TRBJ2-3; D gene uncertain. CDR3 sequence (DNA): TGTGCCAGCAGTTTACTTGGGGACACAGATACGCAGTATTTT. Amino acid sequence: CASSLLGDTDTQYF.